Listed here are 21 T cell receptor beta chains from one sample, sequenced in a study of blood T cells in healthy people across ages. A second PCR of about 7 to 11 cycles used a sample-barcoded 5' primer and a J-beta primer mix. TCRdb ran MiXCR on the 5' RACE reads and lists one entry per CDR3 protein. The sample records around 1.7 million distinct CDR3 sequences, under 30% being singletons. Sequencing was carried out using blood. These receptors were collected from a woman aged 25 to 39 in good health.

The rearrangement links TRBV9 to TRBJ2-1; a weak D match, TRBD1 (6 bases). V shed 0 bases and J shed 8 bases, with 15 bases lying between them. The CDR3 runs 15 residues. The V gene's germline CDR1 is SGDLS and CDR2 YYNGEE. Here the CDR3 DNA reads TGTGCCAGCAGCGTAGTTGGAGCAGGGGTCTATGAGCAGTTCTTC. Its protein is CASSVVGAGVYEQFF.

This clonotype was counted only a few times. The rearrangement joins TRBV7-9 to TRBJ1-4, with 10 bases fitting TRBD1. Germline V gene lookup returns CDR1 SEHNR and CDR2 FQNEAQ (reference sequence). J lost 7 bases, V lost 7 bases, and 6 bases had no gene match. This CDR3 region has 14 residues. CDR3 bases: TGTGCCAGCATCCGGACAGGGGGAGGTGAAAAACTGTTTTTT. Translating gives CASIRTGGGEKLFF.

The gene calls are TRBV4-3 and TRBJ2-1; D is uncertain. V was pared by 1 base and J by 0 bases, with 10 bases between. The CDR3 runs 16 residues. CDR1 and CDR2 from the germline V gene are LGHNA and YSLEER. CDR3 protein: CASSQGAAASYNEQFF. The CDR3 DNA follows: TGCGCCAGCAGCCAAGGTGCGGCAGCCTCCTACAATGAGCAGTTCTTC.

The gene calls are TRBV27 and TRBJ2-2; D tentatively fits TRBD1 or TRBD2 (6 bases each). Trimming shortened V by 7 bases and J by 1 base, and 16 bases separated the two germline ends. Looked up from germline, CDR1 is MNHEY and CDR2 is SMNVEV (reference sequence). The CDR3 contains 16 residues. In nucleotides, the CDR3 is TGTGCCAGCACCATTAGGGGGGCACTGAACACCGGGGAGCTGTTTTTT. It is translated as CASTIRGALNTGELFF.

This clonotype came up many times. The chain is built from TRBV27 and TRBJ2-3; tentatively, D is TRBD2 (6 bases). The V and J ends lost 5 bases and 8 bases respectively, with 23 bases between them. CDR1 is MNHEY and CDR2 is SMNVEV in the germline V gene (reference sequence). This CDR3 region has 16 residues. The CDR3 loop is CASSGLGAGPQRTQYF. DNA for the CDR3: TGTGCCAGCAGTGGATTGGGCGCGGGACCCCAGCGTACGCAGTATTTT.

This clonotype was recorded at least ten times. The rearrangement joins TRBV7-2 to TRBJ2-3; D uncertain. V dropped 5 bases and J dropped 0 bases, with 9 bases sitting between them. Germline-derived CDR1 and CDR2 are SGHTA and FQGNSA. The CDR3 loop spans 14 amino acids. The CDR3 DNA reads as TGTGCCAGCAGCCCCGACACGAGCACAGATACGCAGTATTTT. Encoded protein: CASSPDTSTDTQYF.

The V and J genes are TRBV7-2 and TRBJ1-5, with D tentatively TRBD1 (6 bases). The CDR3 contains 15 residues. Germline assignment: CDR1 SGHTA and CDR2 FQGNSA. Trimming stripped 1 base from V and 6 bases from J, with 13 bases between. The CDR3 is CASSLVGGAFQPQHF. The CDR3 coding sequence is TGTGCCAGCAGCTTAGTGGGGGGGGCTTTTCAGCCCCAGCATTTT.

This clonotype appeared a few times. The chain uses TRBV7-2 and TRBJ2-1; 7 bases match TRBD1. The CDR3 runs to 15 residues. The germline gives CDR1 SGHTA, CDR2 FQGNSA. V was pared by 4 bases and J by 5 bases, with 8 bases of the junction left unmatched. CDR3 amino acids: CASSSSWGQHNEQFF. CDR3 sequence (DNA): TGTGCCAGCAGCTCATCCTGGGGACAGCACAATGAGCAGTTCTTC.

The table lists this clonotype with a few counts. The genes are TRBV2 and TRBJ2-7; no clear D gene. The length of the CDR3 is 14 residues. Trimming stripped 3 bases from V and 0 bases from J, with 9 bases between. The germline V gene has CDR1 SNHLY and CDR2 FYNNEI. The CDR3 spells CASSERQGSYEQYF. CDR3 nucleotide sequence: TGTGCCAGCAGTGAGAGACAAGGCTCCTACGAGCAGTACTTC.

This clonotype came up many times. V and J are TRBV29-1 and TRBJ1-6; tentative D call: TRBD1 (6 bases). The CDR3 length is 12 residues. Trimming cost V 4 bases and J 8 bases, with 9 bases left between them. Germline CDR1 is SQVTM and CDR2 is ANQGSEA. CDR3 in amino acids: CSVGDIDSPLHF. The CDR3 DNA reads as TGCAGCGTTGGGGACATCGATTCACCCCTCCACTTT.

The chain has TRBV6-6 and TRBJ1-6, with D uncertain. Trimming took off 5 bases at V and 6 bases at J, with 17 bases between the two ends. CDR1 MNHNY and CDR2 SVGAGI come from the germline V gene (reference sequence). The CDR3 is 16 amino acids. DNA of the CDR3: TGTGCCAGCAGTGCCGACGGCTTAACCTTTAATTCACCCCTCCACTTT. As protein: CASSADGLTFNSPLHF.

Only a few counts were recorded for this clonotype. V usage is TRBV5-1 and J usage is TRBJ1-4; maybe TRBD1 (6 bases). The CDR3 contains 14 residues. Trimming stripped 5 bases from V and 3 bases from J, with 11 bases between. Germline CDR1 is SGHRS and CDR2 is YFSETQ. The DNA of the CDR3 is TGCGCCAGCAGAGGGGGGTCGTCTAATGAAAAACTGTTTTTT. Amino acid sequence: CASRGGSSNEKLFF.

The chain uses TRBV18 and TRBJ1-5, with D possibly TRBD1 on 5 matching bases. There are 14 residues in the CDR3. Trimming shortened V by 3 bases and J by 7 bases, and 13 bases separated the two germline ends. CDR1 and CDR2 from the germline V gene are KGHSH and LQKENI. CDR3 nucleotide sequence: TGTGCCAGCTCACCGGGGGAAGATGACCAGCCCCAGCATTTT. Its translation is CASSPGEDDQPQHF.

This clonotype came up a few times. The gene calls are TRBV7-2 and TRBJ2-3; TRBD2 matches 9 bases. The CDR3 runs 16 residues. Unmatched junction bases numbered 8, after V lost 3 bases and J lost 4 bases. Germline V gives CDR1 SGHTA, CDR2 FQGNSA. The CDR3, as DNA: TGTGCCAGCAGCTTCGAAGCCAGCGGGGGGTCAGATACGCAGTATTTT. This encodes CASSFEASGGSDTQYF.

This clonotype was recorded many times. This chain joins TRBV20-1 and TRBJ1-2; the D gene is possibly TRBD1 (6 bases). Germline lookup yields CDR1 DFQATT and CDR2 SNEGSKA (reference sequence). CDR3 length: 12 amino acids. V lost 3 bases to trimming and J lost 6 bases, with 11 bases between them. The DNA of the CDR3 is TGCAGTGCTAGTTCGGGGGGCCATGGCTACACCTTC. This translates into CSASSGGHGYTF.

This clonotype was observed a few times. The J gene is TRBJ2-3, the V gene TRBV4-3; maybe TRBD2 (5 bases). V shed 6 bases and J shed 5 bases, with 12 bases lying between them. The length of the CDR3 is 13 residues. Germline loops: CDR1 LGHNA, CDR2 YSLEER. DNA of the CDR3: TGCGCCAGCAGTTCCTTGGGAGAAGATACGCAGTATTTT. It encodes CASSSLGEDTQYF.

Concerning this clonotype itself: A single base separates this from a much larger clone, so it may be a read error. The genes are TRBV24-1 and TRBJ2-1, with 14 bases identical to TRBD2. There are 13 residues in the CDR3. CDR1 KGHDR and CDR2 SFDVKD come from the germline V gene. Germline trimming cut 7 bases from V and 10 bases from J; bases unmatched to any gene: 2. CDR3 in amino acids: CATRTSGGAEQFF. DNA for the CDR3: TGTGCCACCAGGACTAGCGGGGGGGCGGAGCAGTTCTTC.

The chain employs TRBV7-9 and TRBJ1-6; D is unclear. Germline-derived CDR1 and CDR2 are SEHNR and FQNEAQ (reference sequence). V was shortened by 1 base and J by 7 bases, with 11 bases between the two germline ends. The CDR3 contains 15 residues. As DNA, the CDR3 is TGTGCCAGCAGCTTAGATCAGAGGACCAATTCACCCCTCCACTTT. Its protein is CASSLDQRTNSPLHF.

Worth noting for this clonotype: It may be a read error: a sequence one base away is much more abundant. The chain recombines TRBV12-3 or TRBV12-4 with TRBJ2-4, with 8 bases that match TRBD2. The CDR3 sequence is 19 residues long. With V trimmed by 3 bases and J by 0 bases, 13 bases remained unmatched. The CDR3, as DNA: TGTGCCAGCAGTTTCAGGGGTAGCGGGGCAAATCTAGCCAAAAACATTCAGTACTTC. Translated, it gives CASSFRGSGANLAKNIQYF.

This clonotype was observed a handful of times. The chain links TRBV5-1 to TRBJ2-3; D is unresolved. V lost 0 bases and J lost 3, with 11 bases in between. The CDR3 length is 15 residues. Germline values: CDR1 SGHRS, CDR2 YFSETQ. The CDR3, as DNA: TGCGCCAGCAGCTTGGAAGTCGTGGGAACAGATACGCAGTATTTT. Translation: CASSLEVVGTDTQYF.

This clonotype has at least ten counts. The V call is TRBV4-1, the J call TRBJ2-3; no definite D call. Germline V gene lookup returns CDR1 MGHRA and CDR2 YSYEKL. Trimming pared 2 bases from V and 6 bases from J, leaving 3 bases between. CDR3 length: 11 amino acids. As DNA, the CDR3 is TGCGCCAGCAGCCAAATGGATACGCAGTATTTT. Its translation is CASSQMDTQYF.